This TCR beta chain was retrieved from a study of CD4+ T cells in melanoma. The J segment lost 2 bases and the V segment lost 5 bases, leaving 9 bases of the junction unmatched. This CDR3 has 16 residues. Germline assignment: CDR1 LNHDA and CDR2 SQIVND (reference sequence). This table comes from immunoSEQ multiplex PCR, and its TCRdb copy is limited to in-frame clones, with some not included. The sample has roughly 19,000 clones; more than 70% are singletons. For this clone: The antigen remains undetermined.

Regarding the study as a whole: A reported correlation linked neoantigen-specific CD4+ T cells to CD8+, macrophage and B cell function. In melanoma, neoantigen-specific CD4+ T cells reportedly differed in differentiation state.

This sequence originates from a human donor with melanoma. The chain is built from TRBV19 and TRBJ1-5; 7 nucleotides match TRBD1. CDR3 in amino acids: CASSARDSVGNQPQHF. DNA of the CDR3: TGTGCCAGTAGTGCCCGGGACAGCGTGGGCAATCAGCCCCAGCATTTT.